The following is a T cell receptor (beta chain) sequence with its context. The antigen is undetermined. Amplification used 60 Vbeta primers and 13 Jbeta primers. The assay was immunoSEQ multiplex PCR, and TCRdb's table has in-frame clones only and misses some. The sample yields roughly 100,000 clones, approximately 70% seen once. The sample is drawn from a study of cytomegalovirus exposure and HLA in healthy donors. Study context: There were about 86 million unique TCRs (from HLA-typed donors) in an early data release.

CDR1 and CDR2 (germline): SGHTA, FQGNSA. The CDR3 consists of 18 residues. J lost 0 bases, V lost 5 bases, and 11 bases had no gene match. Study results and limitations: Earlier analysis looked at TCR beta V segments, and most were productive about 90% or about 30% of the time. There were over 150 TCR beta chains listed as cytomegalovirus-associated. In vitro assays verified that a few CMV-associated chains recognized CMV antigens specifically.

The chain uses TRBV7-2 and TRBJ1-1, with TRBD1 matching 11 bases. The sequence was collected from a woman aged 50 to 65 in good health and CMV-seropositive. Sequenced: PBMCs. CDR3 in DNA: TGTGCCAGCAGCCTTACGGACAGGGGGCGCGGAATGAACACTGAAGCTTTCTTT. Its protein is CASSLTDRGRGMNTEAFF.